These 25 T cell receptor beta chains share one sample of origin, sequenced in a study of blood T cell repertoires in COVID-19. The protocol was immunoSEQ multiplex PCR, while the TCRdb copy is restricted to in-frame clones and leaves out a portion. The sample includes approximately 170,000 clones, 87% of them seen just once. Source material: peripheral blood. The receptors were gathered from a man between 18 and 35 years old with active or convalescent COVID-19.

This chain connects TRBV6-5 to TRBJ1-2; D remains unclear. The CDR3 is made up of 15 amino acids. Germline V gene data show CDR1 as MNHEY and CDR2 as SVGAGI. Between the trimmed V and J ends, which lost 5 bases and 4 bases, there was a span of 17 bases. The CDR3, as DNA: TGTGCCAGCAGTCCCGGTGGTGGAGGTAGCTATGGCTACACCTTC. This encodes CASSPGGGGSYGYTF.

V and J are TRBV29-1 and TRBJ2-3; D is unresolved. The V gene lost 0 bases and the J gene lost 0 bases, with 10 bases spanning the gap. CDR3 length: 15 residues. Germline assignment: CDR1 SQVTM and CDR2 ANQGSEA. The CDR3 bases are TGCAGCGTTGAAGATCCTAGAGAGAGCACAGATACGCAGTATTTT. It encodes CSVEDPRESTDTQYF.

This chain connects TRBV6-5 to TRBJ2-1; 10 bases line up with TRBD1. The CDR3 sequence is 14 residues long. Germline V gene lookup returns CDR1 MNHEY and CDR2 SVGAGI. Trimming removed 8 bases from V and 2 bases from J; junction bases left unmatched: 3. The CDR3, as DNA: TGTGCCAGCGAGACAGGGGGCGCCTACAATGAGCAGTTCTTC. Protein sequence: CASETGGAYNEQFF.

The chain carries TRBV20-1 and TRBJ1-2; the D is unclear. The CDR3 spans 11 residues. Germline V CDR1 and CDR2: DFQATT, SNEGSKA (reference sequence). V was shortened by 0 bases and J by 10 bases, with 9 bases between the two germline ends. This chain's CDR3 is CSAREVLVYTF. The CDR3 DNA reads TGCAGTGCTAGAGAGGTTTTAGTCTACACCTTC.

The rearrangement joins TRBV5-1 to TRBJ2-3; D might be TRBD2 (6 bases). V shed 3 bases and J shed 3 bases, with 11 bases lying between them. The germline CDR1 and CDR2 sequences are SGHRS and YFSETQ. The CDR3 has 14 residues. In DNA, the CDR3 is TGCGCCAGCAGCTCCGGGAGTCATACAGATACGCAGTATTTT. This sequence encodes CASSSGSHTDTQYF.

This chain uses TRBV11-3 with TRBJ2-7, with 9 nucleotides matching TRBD2. Unmatched junction bases numbered 7, after V lost 3 bases and J lost 1 base. The CDR3 spans 16 residues. Per germline, CDR1 SGHNT and CDR2 YENEEA. The CDR3 nucleotides are TGTGCCAGCAGCTTGCAACCGACTAGCGGATCCTACGAGCAGTACTTC. Protein product: CASSLQPTSGSYEQYF.

In DNA form, the CDR3 reads TGCGCCAGCAGTGATCCAGGGGGATATGGCTACACCTTC. Residues: CASSDPGGYGYTF. The gene calls are TRBV10-1 and TRBJ1-2; 7 bases line up with TRBD1. V was clipped by 3 bases and J by 5 bases; unmatched bases: 3. Per germline, CDR1 WNHNN and CDR2 SYGVQD (reference sequence). This CDR3 is 13 amino acids long.

This chain connects TRBV7-9 to TRBJ1-3; TRBD1 aligns across 7 bases. The germline V gene has CDR1 SEHNR and CDR2 FQNEAQ (reference sequence). The CDR3 length is 14 residues. J gave up 6 bases and V 4 bases, and 6 bases lay outside the gene matches. The CDR3: CASSWGTALNTIYF. CDR3 nucleotides: TGTGCCAGCAGCTGGGGGACAGCCTTAAACACCATATATTTT.

The J gene is TRBJ2-1, the V gene TRBV24-1; 7 nucleotides line up with TRBD2. In germline, CDR1 is KGHDR, CDR2 SFDVKD. CDR3 length equals 15 residues. V lost 4 bases to trimming and J lost 9 bases; unmatched junction nucleotides: 11. This CDR3 is CATSDSTSKYGEQFF. The DNA for the CDR3 is TGTGCCACCAGTGACTCGACTAGCAAGTATGGTGAGCAGTTCTTC.

This clone has just a few counts. The chain recombines TRBV7-9 with TRBJ2-5; TRBD1 matches at 9 bases. The CDR3 consists of 14 residues. V trimming: 5 bases; J trimming: 0 bases; junction bases outside the gene matches: 1. Germline V gene sequence: CDR1 SEHNR, CDR2 FQNEAQ (reference sequence). The CDR3 region is CASSGQGYQETQYF. The CDR3 bases are TGTGCCAGCAGCGGACAGGGGTACCAAGAGACCCAGTACTTC.

This sequence joins TRBV2 and TRBJ1-5; maybe TRBD1 (6 bases). The CDR3 contains 13 residues. Germline values: CDR1 SNHLY, CDR2 FYNNEI. Trimming cost V 6 bases and J 4 bases, with 10 bases left between them. In DNA form, the CDR3 reads TGTGCCAGCAGATACAGGGTAAATCAGCCCCAGCATTTT. As protein: CASRYRVNQPQHF.

The chain uses TRBV30 and TRBJ1-1, with TRBD1 as a possible D gene (5 bases). The germline V and J ends were trimmed by 2 bases and 1 base, with 8 bases remaining between them. This CDR3 contains 13 residues. Germline V gene data show CDR1 as GTSNPN and CDR2 as SVGIG (reference sequence). The CDR3 DNA follows: TGTGCCTGGAGTCCAGGGCAGAACACTGAAGCTTTCTTT. Translated, it gives CAWSPGQNTEAFF.

The chain employs TRBV24-1 and TRBJ2-1; D perhaps matches TRBD2 (5 bases). The CDR3 is 16 amino acids. Germline CDR1 and CDR2: KGHDR and SFDVKD. Trimming pared 3 bases from V and 1 base from J, leaving 12 bases between. CDR3 protein: CATSDTGVRSYNEQFF. In nucleotides, the CDR3 is TGTGCCACCAGTGATACCGGGGTAAGGTCCTACAATGAGCAGTTCTTC.

This rearrangement joins TRBV28 to TRBJ1-1, with TRBD1 identical over 7 bases. Germline trimming cut 4 bases from V and 1 base from J; bases unmatched to any gene: 6. The CDR3 covers 15 residues. In germline, CDR1 is MDHEN, CDR2 SYDVKM. The DNA for the CDR3 is TGTGCCAGCAGTTGGGATAACAGGGGGAACACTGAAGCTTTCTTT. It encodes CASSWDNRGNTEAFF.

This clone was observed a single time. The chain links TRBV2 to TRBJ2-7; possibly TRBD1 for D (6 bases). CDR1 is SNHLY, CDR2 FYNNEI, per germline. V was shortened by 2 bases and J by 4 bases, with 18 bases between the two germline ends. The CDR3 has 16 amino acids. As DNA, the CDR3 is TGTGCCAGCAGTGAATTGTCACCCAGGGGCGAATACGAGCAGTACGTC. This gives the protein CASSELSPRGEYEQYV.

The rearrangement uses TRBV5-1 and TRBJ2-7, with 10 bases that match TRBD1. Trimming removed 4 bases from V and 9 bases from J; junction bases left unmatched: 10. There are 14 residues in the CDR3. The germline gives CDR1 SGHRS, CDR2 YFSETQ. Here the CDR3 reads CASSPGQGTLLQYV. Here the CDR3 DNA reads TGCGCCAGCAGCCCGGGACAGGGGACCCTATTGCAGTACGTC.

This chain connects TRBV14 to TRBJ2-1; D is perhaps TRBD2 (6 bases). This CDR3 has 14 amino acids. With 1 base removed from V and 8 bases from J, the gap between germline ends came to 12 bases. Germline V lookup: CDR1 SGHDN, CDR2 FVKESK. The CDR3 DNA reads TGTGCCAGCAGCCAAGGGGGGGTTGTCCATGAGCAGTTCTTC. Its protein product is CASSQGGVVHEQFF.

The chain has TRBV6-5 and TRBJ1-1, with D maybe TRBD1 (5 bases). The CDR3 spans 15 residues. Trimming stripped 6 bases from V and 1 base from J, with 15 bases between. Germline values: CDR1 MNHEY, CDR2 SVGAGI. In nucleotides, the CDR3 is TGTGCCAGCAGCCTCAGGAGGGGACGGAACACTGAAGCTTTCTTT. Protein: CASSLRRGRNTEAFF.

In its sample, this clone was seen once. The chain has TRBV25-1 and TRBJ2-2; maybe TRBD1 (5 bases). Germline values: CDR1 MGHDK, CDR2 SYGVNS. CDR3 size: 14 residues. Trimming took 4 bases from V and 1 from J, leaving 7 bases between them. The CDR3 region is CASSARGNTGELFF. CDR3 nucleotide sequence: TGTGCCAGCAGTGCTAGGGGGAACACCGGGGAGCTGTTTTTT.

The rearrangement links TRBV7-2 to TRBJ1-5; 7 bases match TRBD1. The CDR3 extends over 13 amino acids. The J segment lost 2 bases and the V segment lost 7 bases, leaving 2 bases of the junction unmatched. Germline CDR1 and CDR2: SGHTA and FQGNSA. CDR3 loop: CASTGQGNQPQHF. CDR3 DNA: TGTGCCAGCACAGGACAGGGCAATCAGCCCCAGCATTTT.

The rearrangement uses TRBV28 and TRBJ2-3, with 15 bases identical to TRBD2. J was trimmed by 5 bases and V by 6 bases; bases with no gene match: 3. The CDR3 spans 15 residues. Germline lookup yields CDR1 MDHEN and CDR2 SYDVKM. The CDR3: CASSGLAGGQDTQYF. The DNA for the CDR3 is TGTGCCAGCAGCGGACTAGCGGGGGGGCAAGATACGCAGTATTTT.

The CDR3 region has the DNA TGCGCCAGCCGGACAGGGGGCTTGGGGGAGACCCAGTACTTC. Amino acids: CASRTGGLGETQYF. This sequence joins TRBV5-1 and TRBJ2-5; 11 nucleotides match TRBD1. The CDR3 spans 14 residues. CDR1 is SGHRS and CDR2 is YFSETQ in the germline V gene. V lost 7 bases and J lost 5; bases outside the gene matches: 7.

The chain couples TRBV5-8 to TRBJ2-2; 7 bases agree with TRBD1. The J segment lost 6 bases and the V segment lost 7 bases, leaving 9 bases of the junction unmatched. CDR3 length: 14 amino acids. The germline gives CDR1 SGHTS, CDR2 YDEGEE. The CDR3 loop reads CASDETGFSGELFF. The CDR3 nucleotides are TGTGCCAGCGATGAGACAGGGTTCTCCGGGGAGCTGTTTTTT.

This chain links TRBV28 with TRBJ2-7; perhaps TRBD2 as D (7 bases). Trimming took off 2 bases at V and 4 bases at J, with 9 bases between the two ends. CDR1 is MDHEN, CDR2 SYDVKM, per germline. This CDR3 region has 13 residues. The CDR3: CASSLRGGYEQYV. DNA of the CDR3: TGTGCCAGCAGTTTAAGGGGGGGGTACGAGCAGTACGTC.

The rearrangement uses TRBV2 and TRBJ2-3, with TRBD2 identical over 10 bases. The CDR3 is 16 residues long. In germline, CDR1 is SNHLY, CDR2 FYNNEI. V dropped 2 bases and J dropped 6; count of bases not matched to a gene: 8. DNA for the CDR3: TGTGCCAGCAGTGAACAGGGCGAGCGGGGGGGCGATACGCAGTATTTT. It translates to CASSEQGERGGDTQYF.